This TCR beta chain was sequenced in a study of T cells in Graves' hyperthyroidism and ophthalmopathy. The source material, RNA transcripts, was used to amplify TCR beta CDR3 regions. The primer set for the first-round RT-PCR of the TCR CDR3 was HTBI. TCRdb reprocessed the multiplex PCR reads with MiXCR, giving one entry per CDR3 protein. The table records about 460,000 distinct CDR3 sequences, around a fifth of them present only once. PBMCs were sourced from over 8.5 ml fresh peripheral blood. Whole-study findings and limits: Classification by a 13 V-J model distinguished ophthalmopathy from stable hyperthyroidism.

The germline V and J ends were trimmed by 0 bases and 2 bases, with 14 bases remaining between them. This CDR3 comprises 16 residues. Germline loops: CDR1 MNHNY, CDR2 SVGAGI (reference sequence). This clonotype has a count of ten or more. What it binds is not known. Source material: blood. This sequence was found in a woman in her seventies with Graves' ophthalmopathy. This chain connects TRBV6-6 to TRBJ2-7; no clear D gene. CDR3 loop: CASSYSRNAGAYEQYF. The CDR3 nucleotides read TGTGCCAGCAGTTACTCGAGAAATGCTGGCGCCTACGAGCAGTACTTC.